A single T cell receptor (beta chain) is shown here with its context. Trimming removed 1 base at V and 11 bases at J, with 11 bases between. Germline lookup yields CDR1 DFQATT and CDR2 SNEGSKA (reference sequence). This CDR3 has 11 amino acids. The sample is drawn from a study of blood T cell repertoires in COVID-19. About the research overall: Samples of COVID-19 (acute and convalescent) were obtained from the United States, Italy and Spain. PBMCs, B-cell-depleted T cells, or T cells were the source of the cDNA or gDNA that made up the material.

Libraries were prepared by immunoSEQ multiplex PCR; TCRdb keeps only in-frame clonotypes and omits some of them. The table includes more than 200,000 clones, about four fifths detected once. The sequence was obtained from a man between 45 and 60 years old with active or convalescent COVID-19. The sequenced sample consisted of peripheral blood. The gene calls are TRBV20-1 and TRBJ1-1; D gene unclear. The DNA of the CDR3 is TGCAGTGCTAGAGGACCGAGCGCGGCTTTCTTT. This encodes CSARGPSAAFF.